This entry lists 26 T cell receptor beta chains sequenced from one sample in a study of blood T cell repertoires in COVID-19. Sequenced by immunoSEQ multiplex PCR; TCRdb stores in-frame clones only, minus some. This table has about 300,000 clones, about 83% appearing once. Sequencing used peripheral blood. These receptors originate from a woman in her fifties or sixties with acute or convalescent COVID-19.

J is TRBJ2-5 and V is TRBV5-4; D is uncertain. CDR1 SGHNT and CDR2 YYREEE come from the germline V gene (reference sequence). The CDR3 is 15 amino acids. V lost 5 bases to trimming and J lost 1 base, with 15 bases between them. CDR3 loop: CASSPSYGIQETQYF. CDR3 nucleotides: TGTGCCAGCAGTCCCTCGTACGGTATCCAAGAGACCCAGTACTTC.

Here the CDR3 reads CASSFQGQGDGYTF. The CDR3 nucleotides read TGCGCCAGCAGCTTTCAGGGACAGGGGGATGGCTACACCTTC. This chain uses TRBV5-1 with TRBJ1-2; 11 nucleotides align to TRBD1. The CDR3 is 14 amino acids. J was trimmed by 6 bases and V by 2 bases; bases with no gene match: 3. Germline loops: CDR1 SGHRS, CDR2 YFSETQ.

The chain combines TRBV11-2 with TRBJ1-3, with unresolved D. Germline CDR1 SGHAT, CDR2 FQNNGV. V lost 2 bases to trimming and J lost 3 bases, with 11 bases between them. The CDR3 consists of 15 residues. The CDR3 loop is CASSLWESGGNTIYF. The CDR3 DNA is TGTGCCAGCAGCTTATGGGAGTCCGGTGGAAACACCATATATTTT.

The chain employs TRBV2 and TRBJ2-2, with D possibly TRBD2 on 6 matching bases. Trimming took 3 bases from V and 4 from J, leaving 12 bases between them. Germline lookup yields CDR1 SNHLY and CDR2 FYNNEI. The CDR3 is 15 residues long. CDR3 in amino acids: CASSEAGRITGELFF. The DNA for the CDR3 is TGTGCCAGCAGTGAGGCGGGGAGGATCACCGGGGAGCTGTTTTTT.

The chain is built from TRBV28 and TRBJ1-1; the D gene is possibly TRBD1 (6 bases). V was shortened by 4 bases and J by 0 bases, with 12 bases between the two germline ends. Looked up from germline, CDR1 is MDHEN and CDR2 is SYDVKM. This CDR3 region has 15 residues. In nucleotides, the CDR3 is TGTGCCAGCAGTTCCGCGGGGGGCTTGAACACTGAAGCTTTCTTT. It encodes CASSSAGGLNTEAFF. The variable domain in full, completed from reference TRBV28 and TRBJ1-1, reads DVKVTQSSRYLVKRTGEKVFLECVQDMDHENMFWYRQDPGLGLRLIYFSYDVKMKEKGDIPEGYSVSREKKERFSLILESASTNQTSMYLCASSSAGGLNTEAFFGQGTRLTVV.

V usage is TRBV9 and J usage is TRBJ1-1; 8 nucleotides agree with TRBD1. Germline V gene sequence: CDR1 SGDLS, CDR2 YYNGEE. The CDR3 length is 14 residues. V lost 0 bases and J lost 11; bases outside the gene matches: 9. Here the CDR3 reads CASSVAPSDREAFF. CDR3 DNA: TGTGCCAGCAGCGTAGCCCCCTCGGACAGGGAGGCTTTCTTT.

The chain couples TRBV7-3 to TRBJ2-5, with D possibly matching TRBD2 (6 bases). The germline CDR1 and CDR2 sequences are SGHTA and FQGTGA. This CDR3 is 12 amino acids long. V lost 8 bases and J 4 bases, leaving 11 bases between the germline ends. CDR3 DNA: TGTGCCAGCGGTTTGGGAGGAGAGACCCAGTACTTC. Translated, it gives CASGLGGETQYF.

The chain joins TRBV4-1 to TRBJ1-4; TRBD1 is a possible D gene (6 bases). Deletions cut 0 bases from V and 2 bases from J, with 16 bases between. CDR1 and CDR2 (germline): MGHRA, YSYEKL. This CDR3 contains 18 residues. The CDR3 reads CASSQEGVQGKTNEKLFF. The CDR3, as DNA: TGCGCCAGCAGCCAAGAGGGGGTTCAGGGGAAGACTAATGAAAAACTGTTTTTT.

The chain has TRBV18 and TRBJ2-3, with 8 bases aligning to TRBD2. The CDR3 length is 14 residues. J was trimmed by 2 bases and V by 6 bases; bases with no gene match: 4. Germline V gives CDR1 KGHSH, CDR2 LQKENI. CDR3 sequence reads: CASSLGLDTDTQYF. The CDR3 DNA reads TGTGCCAGCTCGTTGGGACTAGACACAGATACGCAGTATTTT.

The genes are TRBV9 and TRBJ2-7; 8 bases are a match to TRBD2. From germline, CDR1 is SGDLS and CDR2 YYNGEE. The trim removed 4 bases at V and 7 bases at J, leaving 19 bases unmatched. The CDR3 is 17 amino acids. The CDR3 region is CASSPLTLDAGGEEQYF. The DNA of the CDR3 is TGTGCCAGCAGCCCTCTGACCCTAGACGCCGGGGGGGAAGAGCAGTACTTC.

The V gene is TRBV2, the J gene TRBJ1-2, with 9 bases aligning to TRBD1. Germline lookup yields CDR1 SNHLY and CDR2 FYNNEI. The CDR3 spans 15 residues. V was pared by 4 bases and J by 4 bases, with 7 bases of the junction left unmatched. The CDR3 DNA reads TGTGCCAGCAGTGTGGGACAGGGCCCCCTCTATGGCTACACCTTC. Translating it yields CASSVGQGPLYGYTF.

This clone was seen only a few times. CDR3: CASTPRGDPGEEKLFF. CDR3 DNA sequence: TGTGCCAGCACACCTCGCGGGGACCCCGGTGAGGAAAAACTGTTTTTT. The chain employs TRBV28 and TRBJ1-4, with a tentative D call TRBD1 (5 bases). The CDR3 sequence is 16 residues long. V dropped 7 bases and J dropped 8 bases, with 23 bases sitting between them. The V gene's germline CDR1 is MDHEN and CDR2 SYDVKM.

This chain uses TRBV19 with TRBJ2-3; 7 nucleotides match TRBD2. CDR1 is LNHDA, CDR2 SQIVND, per germline (reference sequence). The CDR3 sequence is 16 residues long. The junction had 15 bases not matched to a gene; V was cut back by 6 bases and J by 6 bases. Here the CDR3 reads CASRPGEAGAGDTQYF. The CDR3 DNA is TGTGCCAGTAGGCCCGGGGAGGCGGGAGCGGGCGATACGCAGTATTTT.

This clone was detected once. This CDR3 is also generated by other DNA sequences in the sample. The chain recombines TRBV11-3 with TRBJ2-7; D possibly corresponds to TRBD2 (7 bases). V lost 5 bases to trimming and J lost 3 bases, with 14 bases between them. Germline CDR1 SGHNT, CDR2 YENEEA. The CDR3 is made up of 14 amino acids. Here the CDR3 DNA reads TGTGCCAGCAGCCTAAGCGGGACAAACTACGAGCAGTACTTC. As protein: CASSLSGTNYEQYF.

The rearrangement links TRBV11-1 to TRBJ2-3; D possibly corresponds to TRBD1 (5 bases). Germline V lookup: CDR1 SGHAT, CDR2 FQDESV (reference sequence). Trimming pared 5 bases from V and 4 bases from J, leaving 19 bases between. CDR3 length: 16 residues. CDR3 protein: CASSDGQGVQPDTQYF. In DNA, the CDR3 is TGTGCCAGCAGCGACGGTCAGGGTGTTCAGCCAGATACGCAGTATTTT.

The chain carries TRBV24-1 and TRBJ2-3, with 8 nucleotides matching TRBD1. J gave up 2 bases and V 8 bases, and 8 bases lay outside the gene matches. Germline CDR1 reads KGHDR; CDR2 reads SFDVKD. There are 15 residues in the CDR3. The CDR3 DNA sequence: TGTGCCACCATGCCGACAGGGGCCTACACAGATACGCAGTATTTT. Protein: CATMPTGAYTDTQYF.

The gene calls are TRBV11-2 and TRBJ1-3, with D unclear. CDR1 is SGHAT and CDR2 is FQNNGV in the germline V gene. This CDR3 spans 13 amino acids. Between the trimmed V and J ends, which lost 4 bases and 9 bases, there was a span of 13 bases. The CDR3 nucleotides are TGTGCCAGCAGCTCCGCCCGGGTGGCCACCATATATTTT. It is translated as CASSSARVATIYF. The variable domain in full, with the rest retrieved from reference TRBV11-2 and TRBJ1-3, is EAGVAQSPRYKIIEKRQSVAFWCNPISGHATLYWYQQILGQGPKLLIQFQNNGVVDDSQLPKDRFSAERLKGVDSTLKIQPAKLEDSAVYLCASSSARVATIYFGEGSWLTVV.

CDR3 DNA: TGTGCCAGCAGTTTATACCCCCAGGGGAACACTGAAGCTTTCTTT. It encodes CASSLYPQGNTEAFF. This chain links TRBV28 with TRBJ1-1, with a weak D call TRBD1 (5 bases). V was cut by 1 base and J by 1 base, with 10 bases left in between. The CDR3 runs 15 residues. Germline V gene data show CDR1 as MDHEN and CDR2 as SYDVKM.

V is TRBV19 and J is TRBJ1-2; TRBD1 is a possible D gene (5 bases). V was trimmed by 1 base and J by 6 bases, leaving 9 bases between them. The CDR3 length is 13 residues. Germline V CDR1 and CDR2: LNHDA, SQIVND (reference sequence). The CDR3 DNA reads as TGTGCCAGTAGTATAGGGGGCGGAGATGGCTACACCTTC. Its translation: CASSIGGGDGYTF.

This chain connects TRBV7-2 to TRBJ2-5; a weak D match, TRBD1 (5 bases). From germline, CDR1 is SGHTA and CDR2 FQGNSA. The CDR3 length is 14 residues. The ends were cut back, 2 bases at V and 3 bases at J, with 10 bases in the middle. Here the CDR3 reads CASSLSWGEETQYF. As DNA, the CDR3 is TGTGCCAGCAGCTTATCATGGGGCGAAGAGACCCAGTACTTC.

V usage is TRBV19 and J usage is TRBJ2-7, with 8 bases lining up with TRBD2. J gave up 5 bases and V 3 bases, and 9 bases lay outside the gene matches. This CDR3 has 15 amino acids. CDR1 and CDR2 from the germline V gene are LNHDA and SQIVND (reference sequence). Written as DNA, the CDR3 is TGTGCCAGTAGTATGTACGGGAGGGCCGTGAACGAGCAGTACTTC. Translation: CASSMYGRAVNEQYF. The variable domain in full, completed from reference TRBV19 and TRBJ2-7, reads DGGITQSPKYLFRKEGQNVTLSCEQNLNHDAMYWYRQDPGQGLRLIYYSQIVNDFQKGDIAEGYSVSREKKESFPLTVTSAQKNPTAFYLCASSMYGRAVNEQYFGPGTRLTVT.

The rearrangement uses TRBV19 and TRBJ1-2, with TRBD1 as a possible D gene (5 bases). This CDR3 is built from 16 residues. Germline-derived CDR1 and CDR2 are LNHDA and SQIVND (reference sequence). The ends were cut back, 7 bases at V and 8 bases at J, with 26 bases in the middle. The DNA of the CDR3 is TGTGCCAGTACCTCTCCGGAGGGGACGGGGACGAGAGGCTACACCTTC. The encoded protein is CASTSPEGTGTRGYTF.

The V call is TRBV30, the J call TRBJ1-3, with D perhaps matching TRBD1 (6 bases). Trimming removed 8 bases at V and 4 bases at J, with 12 bases between. The CDR3 is 12 residues long. Germline assignment: CDR1 GTSNPN and CDR2 SVGIG (reference sequence). In DNA, the CDR3 is TGTGCCCTCAGGGGATACGGAAACACCATATATTTT. Its protein product is CALRGYGNTIYF.

The chain recombines TRBV7-9 with TRBJ1-1; TRBD1 agrees at 9 bases. Germline CDR1 reads SEHNR; CDR2 reads FQNEAQ (reference sequence). CDR3 length equals 14 residues. The J segment lost 1 base and the V segment lost 5 bases, leaving 2 bases of the junction unmatched. The CDR3 sequence is CASSRDRENTEAFF. The CDR3 DNA reads TGTGCCAGCAGCCGGGACAGGGAGAACACTGAAGCTTTCTTT.

This chain links TRBV5-5 with TRBJ2-7, with D hard to call. V lost 2 bases, J lost 0 bases, and 9 bases lay in between. The CDR3 covers 14 residues. Germline V gene sequence: CDR1 SGHKS, CDR2 YYEKEE (reference sequence). The CDR3 coding sequence is TGTGCCAGCAGCTTAGGCGGCGACTCCTACGAGCAGTACTTC. Translated: CASSLGGDSYEQYF.

The J gene is TRBJ2-7, the V gene TRBV5-5; tentative D call: TRBD1 (6 bases). Deletions cut 0 bases from V and 2 bases from J, with 15 bases between. This CDR3 is 16 amino acids long. The germline V gene has CDR1 SGHKS and CDR2 YYEKEE (reference sequence). The CDR3 DNA is TGTGCCAGCAGCTTGGTAAGACAGGAGGTACCCTACGAGCAGTACTTC. Translating gives CASSLVRQEVPYEQYF.